This T cell receptor (beta chain) was sequenced during a study of blood T cell repertoires in COVID-19. In the study overall: T cells, B-cell-depleted T cells, or PBMCs provided the cDNA or gDNA that served as material.

Libraries were prepared by immunoSEQ multiplex PCR; TCRdb keeps only in-frame clonotypes and omits some of them. Of hundreds of thousands of clones listed, around nine tenths are singletons. The V end lost 2 bases, the J end lost 3 bases, and 12 bases lay between the germline ends. This CDR3 is built from 15 residues. Germline values: CDR1 LNHDA, CDR2 SQIVND (reference sequence). This TCR derives from a man aged 55 to 70 who had recovered from COVID-19. The V and J genes are TRBV19 and TRBJ2-3; D is possibly TRBD1 (5 bases). Sequences were obtained from PBMCs or T cells enriched from blood (not recorded which). CDR3 loop: CASSIISAGTDTQYF. In nucleotides, the CDR3 is TGTGCCAGTAGTATAATTTCAGCAGGGACAGATACGCAGTATTTT.